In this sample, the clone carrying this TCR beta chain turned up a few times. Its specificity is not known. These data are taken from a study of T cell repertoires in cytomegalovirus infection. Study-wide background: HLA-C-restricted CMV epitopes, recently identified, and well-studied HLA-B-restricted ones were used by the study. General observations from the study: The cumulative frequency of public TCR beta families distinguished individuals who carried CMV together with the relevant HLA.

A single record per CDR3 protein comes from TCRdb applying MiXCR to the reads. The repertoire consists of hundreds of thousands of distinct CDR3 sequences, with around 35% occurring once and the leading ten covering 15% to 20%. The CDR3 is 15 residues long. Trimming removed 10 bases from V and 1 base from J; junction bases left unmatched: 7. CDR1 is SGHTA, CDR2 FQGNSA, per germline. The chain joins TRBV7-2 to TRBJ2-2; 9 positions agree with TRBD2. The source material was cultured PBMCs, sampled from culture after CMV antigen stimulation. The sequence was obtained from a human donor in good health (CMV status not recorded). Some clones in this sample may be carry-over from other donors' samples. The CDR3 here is CATSTSGGNTGELFF. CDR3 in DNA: TGTGCCACCTCGACTAGCGGAGGGAACACCGGGGAGCTGTTTTTT. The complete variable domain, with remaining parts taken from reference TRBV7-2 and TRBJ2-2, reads GAGVSQSPSNKVTEKGKDVELRCDPISGHTALYWYRQSLGQGLEFLIYFQGNSAPDKSGLPSDRFSAERTGGSVSTLTIQRTQQEDSAVYLCATSTSGGNTGELFFGEGSRLTVL.